This TCR beta chain was profiled in a study of human T cells and chemical hapten exposure. Background on the study: Patch tests applied 0.01% DPC to the upper back, read at 6 days.

TCRdb analysed the RACE reads with MiXCR anew, one entry per CDR3 protein. The sample contains a few hundred thousand distinct CDR3 sequences, nearly 6.5% of which appear only once. Per germline, CDR1 SGHTA and CDR2 FQGNSA. The CDR3 contains 17 residues. J gave up 5 bases and V 5 bases, and 11 bases lay outside the gene matches. This clonotype was detected ten times or more. Time point noted: patch test 2, 6 weeks after DPC sensitization. This sample's treatment: therapeutic diphenylcyclopropenone sensitization with weekly scalp DPC. This rearrangement joins TRBV7-2 to TRBJ1-4, with 10 bases matching TRBD1. The input for sequencing was whole blood, taken in connection with sensitization to the hapten diphenylcyclopropenone (DPC). The sequence derives from a woman aged 18-30 years with alopecia areata. Some clones in this sample may be carry-over from other donors' samples. CDR3: CASSTGQGMSGNEKLFF. The CDR3 coding sequence is TGTGCCAGCAGCACGGGACAGGGGATGTCAGGGAATGAAAAACTGTTTTTT. Full variable domain (outside the CDR3, taken from reference TRBV7-2 and TRBJ1-4): GAGVSQSPSNKVTEKGKDVELRCDPISGHTALYWYRQSLGQGLEFLIYFQGNSAPDKSGLPSDRFSAERTGGSVSTLTIQRTQQEDSAVYLCASSTGQGMSGNEKLFFGSGTQLSVL.